This TCR beta chain was observed in a study of T-cell reconstitution after alpha-beta-depleted transplantation in children. On this clonotype itself: What it recognizes is unknown.

The V gene lost 5 bases and the J gene lost 0 bases, with 11 bases spanning the gap. The CDR3 covers 14 residues. Germline V gene data show CDR1 as SNHLY and CDR2 as FYNNEI. This sample's TCRbeta library carried unique molecular identifier barcodes. Each CDR3 protein is one row after TCRdb ran MiXCR on the PCR reads. The table lists 200,000 to 250,000 distinct CDR3 sequences, under 30% of them singletons. Study results and limitations: Several hundred graft clones that had expanded were reportedly the source of alpha-beta T cells about two months after transplant. Surviving recipient T cells and intrathymic progenitors accounted for some patients' high TCRbeta diversity at day 60. T-cell numbers and diversity one year post-transplant derived largely from freshly generated T cells.

This TCR was sampled from a female patient between 2 and 10 years old who had a stem cell transplant for congenital amegakaryocytic thrombocytopenia, so the T cells may come from the graft donor. The J gene is TRBJ2-7, the V gene TRBV2, with D possibly TRBD1 on 6 matching bases. The starting material was PBMCs, mostly from graft donor cells, obtained 360 days after TCRalphabeta/CD19-depleted stem cell transplant. The CDR3 loop is CASSNRVFSYEQYF. Written as DNA, the CDR3 is TGTGCCAGCAGTAACAGGGTCTTCTCCTACGAGCAGTACTTC.